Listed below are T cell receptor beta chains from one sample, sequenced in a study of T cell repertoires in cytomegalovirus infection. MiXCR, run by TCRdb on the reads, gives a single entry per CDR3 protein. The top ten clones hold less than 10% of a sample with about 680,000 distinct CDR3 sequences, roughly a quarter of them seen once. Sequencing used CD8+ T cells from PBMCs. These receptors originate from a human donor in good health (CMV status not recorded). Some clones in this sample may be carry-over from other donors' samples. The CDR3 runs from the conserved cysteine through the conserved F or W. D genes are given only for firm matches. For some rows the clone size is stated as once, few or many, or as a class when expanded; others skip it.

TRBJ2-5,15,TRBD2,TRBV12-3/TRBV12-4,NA,TGTGCCAGCAGTATATCCGGGATCGGGGGGGAGACCCAGTACTTC,CASSISGIGGETQYF
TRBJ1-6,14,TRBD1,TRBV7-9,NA,TGTGCCAGCACATCGACAGGGGCGGATTCACCCCTCCACTTT,CASTSTGADSPLHF
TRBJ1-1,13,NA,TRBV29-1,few,TGCAGCGTTGGGACTTCGGGGGACACTGAAGCTTTCTTT,CSVGTSGDTEAFF
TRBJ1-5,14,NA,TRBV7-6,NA,TGTGCCAGCAGCTGGGCCCCCGAGGGCCAGCCCCAGCATTTT,CASSWAPEGQPQHF
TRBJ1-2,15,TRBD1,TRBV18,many,TGTGCCAGCTCATCTTCGGGACAGGGCCTTTATGGCTACACCTTC,CASSSSGQGLYGYTF
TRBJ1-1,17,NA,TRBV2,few,TGTGCCAGCAGTGAAGCGGAGCAGGATCCCCTGAACACTGAAGCTTTCTTT,CASSEAEQDPLNTEAFF
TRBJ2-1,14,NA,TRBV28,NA,TGTGCCAGCACCCTAGAGCTCTCCTACAATGAGCAGTTCTTC,CASTLELSYNEQFF
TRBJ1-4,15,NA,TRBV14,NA,TGTGCCAGCAGCCAATATGTGGGAAAGGATGAAAAACTGTTTTTT,CASSQYVGKDEKLFF
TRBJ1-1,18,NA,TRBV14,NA,TGTGCCAGCAGCCAGAAATACGGACTGCAAGACATGAACACTGAAGCTTTCTTT,CASSQKYGLQDMNTEAFF
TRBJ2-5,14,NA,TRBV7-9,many,TGTGCCAGCAGCTTGGAGTACCACCAAGAGACCCAGTACTTC,CASSLEYHQETQYF
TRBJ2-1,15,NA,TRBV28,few,TGTGCCAGCAGCCCCCTTACGGATTACTACAATGAGCAGTTCTTC,CASSPLTDYYNEQFF